Listed below are T cell receptor beta chains from one sample, sequenced in a study of cytomegalovirus exposure and HLA in healthy donors. Using immunoSEQ multiplex PCR, the repertoire was profiled, and TCRdb retains in-frame clones only, with some absent. The table records hundreds of thousands of clones, roughly 80% of them present only once. The sample taken for sequencing was PBMCs. These receptors all stem from a girl between 10 and 17 years old in good health and CMV-seronegative. Each CDR3 is given with its conserved first and last residue. The order of the fields is clone size, D gene, CDR3 length, V gene, J gene, CDR3 protein, CDR3 DNA. The D gene is left open where the match is weak. The size field is filled for only some rows; it gives once, few, many or a size class.

clone size: -
D gene: -
CDR3 length: 14
V gene: TRBV28
J gene: TRBJ1-2
CDR3 protein: CASTFGGGIYGYTF
CDR3 DNA: TGTGCCAGCACGTTCGGGGGGGGTATATATGGCTACACCTTC

clone size: -
D gene: -
CDR3 length: 13
V gene: TRBV28
J gene: TRBJ2-3
CDR3 protein: CASSLRGADTQYF
CDR3 DNA: TGTGCCAGCAGTCTCAGGGGCGCAGATACGCAGTATTTT

clone size: -
D gene: -
CDR3 length: 14
V gene: TRBV28
J gene: TRBJ1-5
CDR3 protein: CASSLVRANQPQHF
CDR3 DNA: TGTGCCAGCAGTTTAGTCAGGGCCAATCAGCCCCAGCATTTT

clone size: -
D gene: -
CDR3 length: 15
V gene: TRBV5-1
J gene: TRBJ1-6
CDR3 protein: CASSPWGGTNSPLHF
CDR3 DNA: TGCGCCAGCAGCCCGTGGGGGGGCACGAATTCACCCCTCCACTTT

clone size: -
D gene: TRBD2
CDR3 length: 14
V gene: TRBV28
J gene: TRBJ2-7
CDR3 protein: CASRLTSGYYEQYF
CDR3 DNA: TGTGCCAGCAGGCTTACTAGCGGATACTACGAGCAGTACTTC

clone size: -
D gene: -
CDR3 length: 12
V gene: TRBV6-5
J gene: TRBJ2-7
CDR3 protein: CATRTNPYEQYF
CDR3 DNA: TGTGCCACCAGGACAAACCCATACGAGCAGTACTTC

clone size: -
D gene: -
CDR3 length: 18
V gene: TRBV28
J gene: TRBJ1-2
CDR3 protein: CASSPLLNGLSLDYGYTF
CDR3 DNA: TGTGCCAGCAGCCCCCTTCTCAACGGACTCTCGCTGGACTATGGCTACACCTTC

clone size: -
D gene: TRBD1
CDR3 length: 15
V gene: TRBV14
J gene: TRBJ1-2
CDR3 protein: CASSQDRNRGAGYTF
CDR3 DNA: TGTGCCAGCAGCCAAGATCGCAACAGGGGGGCCGGCTACACCTTC

clone size: -
D gene: TRBD1
CDR3 length: 16
V gene: TRBV28
J gene: TRBJ1-5
CDR3 protein: CASSSGAAGGYQPQHF
CDR3 DNA: TGTGCCAGCAGTTCTGGCGCGGCAGGGGGCTATCAGCCCCAGCATTTT

clone size: -
D gene: TRBD1
CDR3 length: 14
V gene: TRBV5-1
J gene: TRBJ2-3
CDR3 protein: CASSLQGAYDTQYF
CDR3 DNA: TGCGCCAGCAGCTTACAGGGGGCTTATGATACGCAGTATTTT

clone size: -
D gene: -
CDR3 length: 15
V gene: TRBV7-9
J gene: TRBJ2-3
CDR3 protein: CASSFSGVGTDTQYF
CDR3 DNA: TGTGCCAGCAGCTTTTCGGGAGTTGGGACAGATACGCAGTATTTT

clone size: -
D gene: -
CDR3 length: 13
V gene: TRBV27
J gene: TRBJ2-2
CDR3 protein: CASSLSLTGELFF
CDR3 DNA: TGTGCCAGCAGTTTATCCCTCACCGGGGAGCTGTTTTTT

clone size: -
D gene: -
CDR3 length: 13
V gene: TRBV21-1
J gene: TRBJ2-7
CDR3 protein: CARPTSGSGEQYF
CDR3 DNA: TGTGCCCGACCGACTAGCGGGAGTGGGGAGCAGTACTTC

clone size: -
D gene: -
CDR3 length: 13
V gene: TRBV7-9
J gene: TRBJ2-7
CDR3 protein: CASSSTATYEQYF
CDR3 DNA: TGTGCCAGCAGCTCCACAGCCACCTACGAGCAGTACTTC

clone size: -
D gene: TRBD1
CDR3 length: 15
V gene: TRBV9
J gene: TRBJ2-7
CDR3 protein: CASSSTGTGLYEQYF
CDR3 DNA: TGTGCCAGCAGCTCCACCGGGACAGGGCTGTACGAGCAGTACTTC

clone size: many
D gene: -
CDR3 length: 16
V gene: TRBV7-9
J gene: TRBJ2-1
CDR3 protein: CASSQQDLLQGNEQFF
CDR3 DNA: TGTGCCAGCAGCCAACAGGACCTGTTACAGGGCAATGAGCAGTTCTTC

clone size: -
D gene: -
CDR3 length: 12
V gene: TRBV5-6
J gene: TRBJ2-5
CDR3 protein: CASSLIKETQYF
CDR3 DNA: TGTGCCAGCAGCTTGATCAAAGAGACCCAGTACTTC

clone size: -
D gene: -
CDR3 length: 14
V gene: TRBV9
J gene: TRBJ2-2
CDR3 protein: CASSVVSRTGELFF
CDR3 DNA: TGTGCCAGCAGCGTAGTGAGCAGGACCGGGGAGCTGTTTTTT

clone size: -
D gene: -
CDR3 length: 12
V gene: TRBV11-2
J gene: TRBJ2-5
CDR3 protein: CASSSGGETQYF
CDR3 DNA: TGTGCCAGCAGCTCCGGGGGAGAGACCCAGTACTTC

clone size: -
D gene: TRBD1
CDR3 length: 13
V gene: TRBV19
J gene: TRBJ1-2
CDR3 protein: CASSRGQGNGYTF
CDR3 DNA: TGTGCCAGTAGTAGGGGACAGGGGAATGGCTACACCTTC

clone size: -
D gene: -
CDR3 length: 12
V gene: TRBV19
J gene: TRBJ2-1
CDR3 protein: CASQGIGNEQFF
CDR3 DNA: TGTGCCAGTCAGGGGATCGGGAATGAGCAGTTCTTC

clone size: once
D gene: -
CDR3 length: 14
V gene: TRBV2
J gene: TRBJ2-5
CDR3 protein: CASTRLTGQETQYF
CDR3 DNA: TGTGCCAGCACCCGACTGACAGGCCAAGAGACCCAGTACTTC

clone size: -
D gene: -
CDR3 length: 13
V gene: TRBV7-6
J gene: TRBJ1-1
CDR3 protein: CASSLVENTEAFF
CDR3 DNA: TGTGCCAGCAGCTTAGTAGAAAACACTGAAGCTTTCTTT

clone size: once
D gene: -
CDR3 length: 11
V gene: TRBV20-1
J gene: TRBJ1-4
CDR3 protein: CSPRVGEKLFF
CDR3 DNA: TGCAGTCCGAGGGTCGGGGAAAAACTGTTTTTT

clone size: -
D gene: -
CDR3 length: 13
V gene: TRBV28
J gene: TRBJ2-7
CDR3 protein: CASSWTGIYEQYF
CDR3 DNA: TGTGCCAGCAGTTGGACTGGGATTTACGAGCAGTACTTC

clone size: -
D gene: TRBD1
CDR3 length: 14
V gene: TRBV2
J gene: TRBJ1-3
CDR3 protein: CASTLQGARNTIYF
CDR3 DNA: TGTGCCAGCACCTTACAGGGGGCGCGGAACACCATATATTTT

clone size: -
D gene: TRBD1
CDR3 length: 17
V gene: TRBV7-3
J gene: TRBJ1-1
CDR3 protein: CASSSGQDERFGGEAFF
CDR3 DNA: TGTGCCAGCAGCTCCGGACAGGACGAAAGATTTGGCGGTGAAGCTTTCTTT

clone size: -
D gene: -
CDR3 length: 14
V gene: TRBV11-1
J gene: TRBJ2-3
CDR3 protein: CASSLASNTDTQYF
CDR3 DNA: TGTGCCAGCAGCTTAGCGTCCAACACAGATACGCAGTATTTT

clone size: -
D gene: -
CDR3 length: 12
V gene: TRBV28
J gene: TRBJ2-5
CDR3 protein: CATKTGQETQYF
CDR3 DNA: TGTGCCACCAAGACAGGTCAAGAGACCCAGTACTTC

clone size: -
D gene: -
CDR3 length: 17
V gene: TRBV27
J gene: TRBJ1-3
CDR3 protein: CASSLFGRGFSGNTIYF
CDR3 DNA: TGTGCCAGCAGTTTATTTGGCAGGGGCTTCTCTGGAAACACCATATATTTT

clone size: -
D gene: -
CDR3 length: 15
V gene: TRBV4-2
J gene: TRBJ1-4
CDR3 protein: CASSQETGRNEKLFF
CDR3 DNA: TGTGCCAGCAGCCAAGAAACAGGGAGAAATGAAAAACTGTTTTTT

clone size: -
D gene: TRBD1
CDR3 length: 15
V gene: TRBV28
J gene: TRBJ1-2
CDR3 protein: CASSTGTGEREGYTF
CDR3 DNA: TGTGCCAGCAGTACAGGGACAGGGGAACGAGAGGGCTACACCTTC

clone size: -
D gene: -
CDR3 length: 15
V gene: TRBV21-1
J gene: TRBJ2-7
CDR3 protein: CASSKPGTGTLEQYF
CDR3 DNA: TGTGCCAGCAGCAAGCCCGGGACAGGGACACTGGAGCAGTACTTC

clone size: -
D gene: -
CDR3 length: 15
V gene: TRBV4-2
J gene: TRBJ2-2
CDR3 protein: CASSQQPQATGGLFF
CDR3 DNA: TGTGCCAGCAGCCAACAACCGCAGGCCACCGGGGGGCTGTTTTTT

clone size: once
D gene: TRBD1
CDR3 length: 15
V gene: TRBV18
J gene: TRBJ2-7
CDR3 protein: CASSPGQGYNYEQYF
CDR3 DNA: TGTGCCAGCTCGCCCGGACAGGGATATAACTACGAGCAGTACTTC

clone size: -
D gene: TRBD1
CDR3 length: 15
V gene: TRBV7-9
J gene: TRBJ2-3
CDR3 protein: CASSPPGQGTDTQYF
CDR3 DNA: TGTGCCAGCAGCCCCCCGGGACAGGGCACAGATACGCAGTATTTT

clone size: -
D gene: TRBD1
CDR3 length: 16
V gene: TRBV19
J gene: TRBJ2-7
CDR3 protein: CASSMDGLGQGSEQYF
CDR3 DNA: TGTGCCAGTAGCATGGATGGATTGGGACAGGGTAGCGAGCAGTACTTC

clone size: -
D gene: TRBD2
CDR3 length: 15
V gene: TRBV7-9
J gene: TRBJ2-5
CDR3 protein: CASSLAGGGQETQYF
CDR3 DNA: TGTGCCAGCAGCTTAGCGGGGGGGGGCCAAGAGACCCAGTACTTC

clone size: few
D gene: TRBD2
CDR3 length: 14
V gene: TRBV7-6
J gene: TRBJ2-1
CDR3 protein: CASRPEAAGGEQFF
CDR3 DNA: TGTGCCAGCCGGCCCGAGGCCGCGGGGGGAGAGCAGTTCTTC

clone size: -
D gene: -
CDR3 length: 17
V gene: TRBV11-3
J gene: TRBJ1-1
CDR3 protein: CASSLARDLSGDTEAFF
CDR3 DNA: TGTGCCAGCAGCTTAGCCAGGGACCTATCGGGGGACACTGAAGCTTTCTTT

clone size: -
D gene: TRBD1
CDR3 length: 14
V gene: TRBV6-5
J gene: TRBJ2-7
CDR3 protein: CASSTRQGINEQYF
CDR3 DNA: TGTGCCAGCAGTACCCGACAGGGGATCAACGAGCAGTACTTC

clone size: -
D gene: -
CDR3 length: 15
V gene: TRBV5-1
J gene: TRBJ2-7
CDR3 protein: CASSNPGADSYEQYF
CDR3 DNA: TGCGCCAGCAGCAATCCAGGGGCCGACTCCTACGAGCAGTACTTC

clone size: -
D gene: TRBD2
CDR3 length: 16
V gene: TRBV5-8
J gene: TRBJ2-5
CDR3 protein: CASSLNRGSGKETQYF
CDR3 DNA: TGTGCCAGCAGTTTGAACCGGGGTAGCGGGAAAGAGACCCAGTACTTC

clone size: -
D gene: TRBD1
CDR3 length: 15
V gene: TRBV7-9
J gene: TRBJ2-2
CDR3 protein: CASSPGQGAPGELFF
CDR3 DNA: TGTGCCAGCAGCCCGGGACAGGGGGCCCCCGGGGAGCTGTTTTTT

clone size: -
D gene: -
CDR3 length: 15
V gene: TRBV10-3
J gene: TRBJ1-1
CDR3 protein: CAISDPGKKGTEAFF
CDR3 DNA: TGTGCCATCAGTGACCCAGGGAAAAAGGGCACTGAAGCTTTCTTT

clone size: -
D gene: -
CDR3 length: 18
V gene: TRBV4-1
J gene: TRBJ1-5
CDR3 protein: CASSQYQQGSDSNQPQHF
CDR3 DNA: TGCGCCAGCAGCCAATATCAACAGGGAAGCGATAGCAATCAGCCCCAGCATTTT

clone size: -
D gene: TRBD2
CDR3 length: 16
V gene: TRBV9
J gene: TRBJ2-1
CDR3 protein: CASSEASGSINNEQFF
CDR3 DNA: TGTGCCAGCAGCGAGGCTAGCGGGAGTATAAACAATGAGCAGTTCTTC